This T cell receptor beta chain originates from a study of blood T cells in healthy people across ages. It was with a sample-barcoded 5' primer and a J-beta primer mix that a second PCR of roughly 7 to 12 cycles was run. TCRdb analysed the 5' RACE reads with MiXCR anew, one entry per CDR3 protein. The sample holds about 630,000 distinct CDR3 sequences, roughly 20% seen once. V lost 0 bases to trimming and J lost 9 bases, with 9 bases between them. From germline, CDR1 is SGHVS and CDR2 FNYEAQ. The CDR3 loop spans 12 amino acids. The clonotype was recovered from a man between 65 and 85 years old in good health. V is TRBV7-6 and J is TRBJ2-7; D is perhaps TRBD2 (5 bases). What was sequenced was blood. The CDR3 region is CASSLADSVQYF. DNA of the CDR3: TGTGCCAGCAGCTTAGCGGACTCCGTGCAGTACTTC.